Sequencing of this T cell receptor (beta chain) was carried out in a study of T cell responses to AZD1222 COVID-19 vaccine. V was pared by 1 base and J by 0 bases, with 9 bases between. Germline V CDR1 and CDR2: LNHNV, YYDKDF (reference sequence). This CDR3 contains 16 residues. Findings and limits, study-wide: Clonal diversity was possibly underestimated, and the donors were mostly white British, with more females. The breadth and depth of Spike-specific TCRs increased once two AZD1222 doses had been given. Variant regions that are unmutated are reportedly the target of nearly half of spike-specific TCRs.

Points on this clone: Antigen unknown.

Using immunoSEQ multiplex PCR, the repertoire was profiled, and TCRdb retains in-frame clones only, with some absent. The table has about 86,000 clones, more than 70% seen once; the top ten hold 6.9%. The chain couples TRBV15 to TRBJ2-2, with no clear D. Sequencing was performed on peripheral blood, taken 28 days after the second AZD1222 dose. The TCR was taken from an adult who received the AZD1222 COVID-19 vaccine. The CDR3 protein is CATSRGAVANTGELFF. The CDR3 bases are TGTGCCACCAGCAGAGGGGCGGTCGCGAACACCGGGGAGCTGTTTTTT.